A selection of T cell receptor beta chains follows, all from one sample in a study of control samples from healthy donors and cancer patients. Method: immunoSEQ multiplex PCR; TCRdb's copy keeps in-frame clones and lacks some. The table has about 52,000 clones, approximately 95% seen once; the top ten hold 2% to 2.5%. Input material: blood. These receptor sequences come from a man aged 30 to 45 in good health. The CDR3 runs from the conserved cysteine through the conserved F or W. Fields, in order: D gene, V gene, clone size, J gene, CDR3 protein, CDR3 DNA. A D gene is named only where the DNA matches it firmly. Some rows have no size entry. The others give once, few or many, or a class for an expanded clone.

d_call: -; v_call: TRBV29-1; clone_size: -; j_call: TRBJ2-5; cdr3_aa: CSGWGEETQYF; cdr3_nt: TGCAGCGGTTGGGGGGAAGAGACCCAGTACTTC
d_call: -; v_call: TRBV6-2/TRBV6-3; clone_size: -; j_call: TRBJ1-4; cdr3_aa: CASSGTATNEKLFF; cdr3_nt: TGTGCCAGCAGTGGGACGGCAACTAATGAAAAACTGTTTTTT
d_call: -; v_call: TRBV5-4; clone_size: -; j_call: TRBJ2-1; cdr3_aa: CASSLGRHNEQFF; cdr3_nt: TGTGCCAGCTCCCTTGGGAGGCACAATGAGCAGTTCTTC
d_call: TRBD1; v_call: TRBV6-2/TRBV6-3; clone_size: -; j_call: TRBJ2-5; cdr3_aa: CASSDRGFWKTQYF; cdr3_nt: TGTGCCAGCAGTGACAGGGGGTTTTGGAAGACCCAGTACTTC
d_call: TRBD1; v_call: TRBV14; clone_size: once; j_call: TRBJ1-6; cdr3_aa: CASSNRGRNSPLHF; cdr3_nt: TGTGCCAGCAGCAACAGGGGGCGGAATTCACCCCTCCACTTT
d_call: -; v_call: TRBV7-6; clone_size: -; j_call: TRBJ1-4; cdr3_aa: CASSLGQTENEKLFF; cdr3_nt: TGTGCCAGCAGCTTAGGCCAGACAGAGAATGAAAAACTGTTTTTT
d_call: -; v_call: TRBV20-1; clone_size: once; j_call: TRBJ2-3; cdr3_aa: CSAVDTDTQYF; cdr3_nt: TGCAGTGCGGTTGACACAGATACGCAGTATTTT
d_call: -; v_call: TRBV30; clone_size: -; j_call: TRBJ1-1; cdr3_aa: CAWSAFAVGTEAFF; cdr3_nt: TGTGCCTGGAGTGCTTTCGCGGTAGGCACTGAAGCTTTCTTT
d_call: TRBD2; v_call: TRBV28; clone_size: -; j_call: TRBJ2-1; cdr3_aa: CASSFTGLAGGNYNEQFF; cdr3_nt: TGTGCCAGCAGTTTTACGGGACTAGCGGGAGGGAATTACAATGAGCAGTTCTTC
d_call: TRBD2; v_call: TRBV29-1; clone_size: -; j_call: TRBJ2-6; cdr3_aa: CSVEARGGSGANVLTF; cdr3_nt: TGCAGCGTTGAAGCCCGGGGGGGCTCTGGGGCCAACGTCCTGACTTTC
d_call: -; v_call: TRBV7-3; clone_size: -; j_call: TRBJ2-3; cdr3_aa: CASSLSGGRDTQYF; cdr3_nt: TGTGCCAGCAGCTTAAGCGGGGGCCGGGATACGCAGTATTTT
d_call: TRBD2; v_call: TRBV7-2; clone_size: -; j_call: TRBJ2-1; cdr3_aa: CASSYSGSSYNEQFF; cdr3_nt: TGTGCCAGCAGCTACAGCGGGAGCTCCTACAATGAGCAGTTCTTC
d_call: -; v_call: TRBV5-1; clone_size: once; j_call: TRBJ1-1; cdr3_aa: CASSFLGRSTEAFF; cdr3_nt: TGCGCCAGCAGCTTTTTAGGGAGGAGCACTGAAGCTTTCTTT